Below, 10 T cell receptor beta chains from the same sample are listed, as sequenced in a study of vaccination and CD4 T cells after COVID-19. For these receptors, no antigen is known. Treatment here: approximately nine-day PBMC culture with coronavirus spike peptide pools or control peptides (ViraFEST assay). At the Johns Hopkins FTIC core, DNA taken from cultured CD4+ T cells was sequenced by way of the Oncomine TCR Beta short-read assay. TCRdb reanalysed the PCR reads using MiXCR and keeps one entry per CDR3 protein. The sample lists approximately 24,000 distinct CDR3 sequences, over 60% occurring once. Input material: CD4+ T cells from blood, cultured in vitro. The receptors originated from a human donor who had recovered from COVID-19.

This clonotype was detected only a few times. The chain has TRBV27 and TRBJ1-5; no definite D call. The CDR3 has 15 amino acids. V lost 9 bases, J lost 2 bases, and 17 bases lay in between. Germline V gene data show CDR1 as MNHEY and CDR2 as SMNVEV (reference sequence). The CDR3 is CASSLKVGGNQPQHF. The CDR3, as DNA: TGTGCCAGTTCACTCAAAGTTGGGGGCAATCAGCCCCAGCATTTT.

This sequence joins TRBV7-2 and TRBJ1-2; 12 nucleotides line up with TRBD1. Per the germline V gene, CDR1 is SGHTA and CDR2 is FQGNSA. The CDR3 runs 17 residues. The J segment lost 7 bases and the V segment lost 6 bases, leaving 15 bases of the junction unmatched. CDR3 nucleotides: TGTGCCAGCAGTTATCGGGCGGGGACAGGGGGCGCTTTTGGCTACACCTTC. The encoded protein is CASSYRAGTGGAFGYTF.

The V gene is TRBV2, the J gene TRBJ2-5; no firm D call. Trimming left V 4 bases short and J 5 bases short, with 5 bases between. The CDR3 runs 11 residues. Germline CDR1 is SNHLY and CDR2 is FYNNEI. For the CDR3, the DNA is TGTGCCAGCAGTGTTAGGGAGACCCAGTACTTC. It translates to CASSVRETQYF.

Note on this clonotype: Germline and junction disagree at one end, which may indicate a read error. The chain combines TRBV12-3 or TRBV12-4 with TRBJ1-5; the D gene is possibly TRBD1 (5 bases). The CDR3 loop spans 14 amino acids. This CDR3 is CASSLSGGVQSQHF. CDR3 DNA: TGTGCCAGCAGTTTATCTGGGGGGGTTCAGTCCCAGCATTTT.

This clonotype has a handful of counts. CDR3 protein: CSARVGGREQFF. In DNA form, the CDR3 reads TGCAGTGCTAGAGTCGGGGGGCGGGAGCAGTTCTTC. The chain carries TRBV20-1 and TRBJ2-1; D possibly corresponds to TRBD2 (7 bases). The germline CDR1 and CDR2 sequences are DFQATT and SNEGSKA (reference sequence). V was trimmed by 1 base and J by 10 bases, leaving 11 bases between them. The CDR3 is 12 residues long.

A few counts support this clonotype. The J gene is TRBJ1-2, the V gene TRBV7-2; unclear D gene. The germline V and J ends were trimmed by 1 base and 4 bases, with 4 bases remaining between them. Germline CDR1 SGHTA, CDR2 FQGNSA. The CDR3 covers 12 residues. The CDR3 sequence: CASSLEAYGYTF. In DNA, the CDR3 is TGTGCCAGCAGCTTAGAGGCCTATGGCTACACCTTC. The full variable domain, rest sourced from reference TRBV7-2 and TRBJ1-2, is GAGVSQSPSNKVTEKGKDVELRCDPISGHTALYWYRQSLGQGLEFLIYFQGNSAPDKSGLPSDRFSAERTGGSVSTLTIQRTQQEDSAVYLCASSLEAYGYTFGSGTRLTVV.

The chain is built from TRBV21-1 and TRBJ1-1. TRBV21-1 is a documented pseudogene. This CDR3 region has 16 residues. This CDR3 reads CASSSFRDSLWTEAFF. The CDR3 coding sequence is TGTGCCAGCAGCAGTTTCCGGGACTCTTTGTGGACTGAAGCTTTCTTT.

The DNA for the CDR3 is TGCAGCGTTGGGTTCCGGACAGGTAAACTGTTTTTT. Its translation is CSVGFRTGKLFF. J is TRBJ1-4 and V is TRBV29-1; 7 bases agree with TRBD1. The length of the CDR3 is 12 residues. CDR1 is SQVTM, CDR2 ANQGSEA, per germline. V shed 4 bases and J 11 bases; nucleotides not matched to a gene: 7.

The chain is built from TRBV20-1 and TRBJ1-5; a weak D match, TRBD1 (6 bases). The V end lost 3 bases, the J end lost 0 bases, and 12 bases lay between the germline ends. Looked up from germline, CDR1 is DFQATT and CDR2 is SNEGSKA (reference sequence). The CDR3 is made up of 15 amino acids. CDR3 sequence reads: CSARGTQYSNQPQHF. CDR3 DNA sequence: TGCAGTGCTAGGGGGACACAATATAGCAATCAGCCCCAGCATTTT.

V and J are TRBV20-1 and TRBJ2-5; either TRBD1 or TRBD2 may fit D (5 bases each). Looked up from germline, CDR1 is DFQATT and CDR2 is SNEGSKA (reference sequence). There are 14 residues in the CDR3. In DNA form, the CDR3 reads TGCAACGACGTCCTGGGACCTAGGTGGGGGACCCAGTACTTC. Translated: CNDVLGPRWGTQYF.